The 5 T cell receptor beta chains below come from one sample, sequenced in a study of OX40 agonist ivuxolimab in advanced cancers. This table comes from immunoSEQ multiplex PCR, and its TCRdb copy is limited to in-frame clones, with some not included. The sample carries approximately 33,000 clones, more than 85% recorded once. The sample consisted of CD4+ or CD8+ T cells sorted from blood, taken in a trial of the OX40 agonist ivuxolimab. The source of these receptors is an adult with an advanced solid tumor such as melanoma, head and neck, liver or kidney cancer.

V is TRBV21-1 and J is TRBJ1-1. TRBV21-1 is listed as a pseudogene. The length of the CDR3 is 11 residues. CDR3 in amino acids: CASSKGTEAFF. CDR3 coding DNA: TGTGCCAGCAGCAAAGGTACTGAAGCTTTCTTT.

The V and J genes are TRBV6-1 and TRBJ2-3; TRBD2 agrees at 14 bases. The junction had 9 bases not matched to a gene; V was cut back by 3 bases and J by 7 bases. Per the germline V gene, CDR1 is MNHNS and CDR2 is SASEGT. This CDR3 is built from 17 residues. The CDR3 sequence: CASSETGTSGGKNTQYF. As DNA, the CDR3 is TGTGCCAGCAGTGAGACCGGGACTAGCGGGGGAAAGAATACGCAGTATTTT.

The chain is built from TRBV9 and TRBJ1-3; no definite D call. V gave up 0 bases and J gave up 0 bases, with 7 bases separating them. From germline, CDR1 is SGDLS and CDR2 YYNGEE. The CDR3 totals 15 residues. CDR3 DNA: TGTGCCAGCAGCGTAGCTGAAGACTCTGGAAACACCATATATTTT. It encodes CASSVAEDSGNTIYF. Based on the CDR3 plus reference TRBV9 and TRBJ1-3, the full variable domain is DSGVTQTPKHLITATGQRVTLRCSPRSGDLSVYWYQQSLDQGLQFLIQYYNGEERAKGNILERFSAQQFPDLHSELNLSSLELGDSALYFCASSVAEDSGNTIYFGEGSWLTVV.

V usage is TRBV6-5 and J usage is TRBJ2-7; D remains ambiguous. Trimming removed 8 bases at V and 3 bases at J, with 14 bases between. CDR3 length equals 13 residues. CDR1 MNHEY and CDR2 SVGAGI come from the germline V gene. CDR3 region: CASSARSFYEQYF. The CDR3 nucleotides are TGTGCCAGCTCCGCTAGAAGCTTCTACGAGCAGTACTTC.

The chain recombines TRBV2 with TRBJ1-5; D is possibly TRBD1 (6 bases). V was trimmed by 8 bases and J by 5 bases, leaving 16 bases between them. Germline V CDR1 and CDR2: SNHLY, FYNNEI. The CDR3 spans 14 residues. The CDR3 DNA is TGTGCCAGCGGCGCAACAGGGCTGCATCAGCCCCAGCATTTT. Translation: CASGATGLHQPQHF.